Sequencing of this T cell receptor (beta chain) was carried out in a study of control samples from healthy donors and cancer patients. The protocol was immunoSEQ multiplex PCR, while the TCRdb copy is restricted to in-frame clones and leaves out a portion. This sample has some 120,000 clones, with 92% found just once. The CDR3 is made up of 17 amino acids. Germline lookup yields CDR1 MNHEY and CDR2 SMNVEV (reference sequence). The V gene end was trimmed by 5 bases and the J gene end by 7 bases; junction bases not matched to a gene: 17. The source material was PBMCs. V and J are TRBV27 and TRBJ2-1; 7 bases agree with TRBD1. This receptor was identified in a man aged 80 or over with head and neck cancer. The DNA for the CDR3 is TGTGCCAGCAGTCCTGACATACCCCGGGGCAGGGGGAATGAGCAGTTCTTC. Translation gives CASSPDIPRGRGNEQFF.